This T cell receptor beta chain was documented in a study of response to subunit inactivated influenza vaccine (dated by TCRdb to 2016 to 2019). Study-wide context: Deep quantitative profiling of the T cell receptor repertoire was used in the study to follow responses to a trivalent subunit inactivated influenza vaccine. On the study overall, not on this receptor specifically: According to the authors, only a limited number of new T cells may be recruited by each seasonal influenza vaccination.

The CDR3 runs 16 amino acids, cysteine and phenylalanine included. The kept DNA is CDR3 alone, 48 bases in frame from the first base. As regards this clonotype: Its cognate antigen has yet to be identified. No much larger clone is present one base from it, and per-base qualities are unavailable.

Library method: RT-PCR. The sequencer listed for this sample is Illumina HiSeq 2500. TCRdb handled the public reads itself, with Q25 trimming in fastp and clone calling in MiXCR, and kept productive beta chains. Merged by CDR3 protein, the rows form single entries marked with the most common genes and DNA. This sample holds 650,000 or so distinct CDR3 sequences; 12% to 15% were observed only once. 7.5% to 8% of the sample belongs to the ten largest clones. The input for sequencing was PBMCs from blood, taken around two weeks before vaccination. The source is a man aged 45-65 years who received an inactivated influenza vaccine. Donor details come from another sample of the same person, matched by shared clones. Recombination connected TRBV21-1 to TRBJ2-7; the tabulated D call, TRBD1, remains unverified against the DNA. TRBV21-1 is recorded as a pseudogene. The nucleotide sequence is TGTGCCAGCAGCAAAGTGACAGGGGTCGGTCCCTACGAGCAGTACTTC. It translates as CASSKVTGVGPYEQYF.